A selection of T cell receptor beta chains follows, all from one sample in a study of shared clonotypes between healthy human individuals. Libraries were prepared by immunoSEQ multiplex PCR; TCRdb keeps only in-frame clonotypes and omits some of them. The repertoire includes 950,000 to 1,100,000 clones, 70% to 80% of them detected once, and about 1.5% sits in the top ten. Sequencing input: memory CD4+ T cells sorted from blood. These receptors all stem from a man aged 18 to 35 in good health. CDR3s include the opening cysteine and the closing phenylalanine or tryptophan. A D gene is named only where the DNA matches it firmly. Some rows mark clone size as missing; the rest say once, few, many or name a class of expanded clone.

D gene: TRBD1; J gene: TRBJ1-1; V gene: TRBV6-6; clone size: NA; CDR3 length: 13; CDR3 DNA: TGTGCCAGCATCGAAAGACAGGGCTACACGGCTTTCTTT; CDR3 protein: CASIERQGYTAFF
D gene: NA; J gene: TRBJ1-2; V gene: TRBV27; clone size: NA; CDR3 length: 15; CDR3 DNA: TGTGCCAGCAGTTTAAACGGGTTCGGCGGACGAGGCTACACCTTC; CDR3 protein: CASSLNGFGGRGYTF
D gene: NA; J gene: TRBJ2-7; V gene: TRBV6-1; clone size: NA; CDR3 length: 15; CDR3 DNA: TGTGCCAGCAGTGAAGCTGCCGTTGGGACCCACGAGCAGTACTTC; CDR3 protein: CASSEAAVGTHEQYF
D gene: NA; J gene: TRBJ2-1; V gene: TRBV10-3; clone size: NA; CDR3 length: 17; CDR3 DNA: TGTGCCATCAGTGAGTCTACCACATCCAAAGCTTACAATGAGCAGTTCTTC; CDR3 protein: CAISESTTSKAYNEQFF
D gene: TRBD1; J gene: TRBJ2-2; V gene: TRBV7-2; clone size: NA; CDR3 length: 14; CDR3 DNA: TGTGCCAGCAGCTTTGACAGGGGTAGCGGGGAGCTGTTTTTT; CDR3 protein: CASSFDRGSGELFF
D gene: NA; J gene: TRBJ1-6; V gene: TRBV5-6; clone size: few; CDR3 length: 14; CDR3 DNA: TGTGCCAGCAGCTTGGGAGTAAGTAATTCACCCCTCCACTTT; CDR3 protein: CASSLGVSNSPLHF
D gene: TRBD1; J gene: TRBJ1-1; V gene: TRBV7-3; clone size: NA; CDR3 length: 13; CDR3 DNA: TGTGCCAGCAGCCTAAACAGGGGGACTGAAGCTTTCTTT; CDR3 protein: CASSLNRGTEAFF
D gene: NA; J gene: TRBJ1-1; V gene: TRBV28; clone size: NA; CDR3 length: 15; CDR3 DNA: TGTGCCAGCAGTTTAAGAAGGGGTCGACACACTGAAGCTTTCTTT; CDR3 protein: CASSLRRGRHTEAFF
D gene: TRBD1; J gene: TRBJ2-7; V gene: TRBV6-6; clone size: NA; CDR3 length: 15; CDR3 DNA: TGTGCCAGCAGTGATACCGGGGGACAGGGCTACGAGCAGTACTTC; CDR3 protein: CASSDTGGQGYEQYF
D gene: NA; J gene: TRBJ1-1; V gene: TRBV7-2; clone size: once; CDR3 length: 12; CDR3 DNA: TGTGCCAGCAGCTTCGCAGGGTTGGAGGCTTTCTTT; CDR3 protein: CASSFAGLEAFF
D gene: NA; J gene: TRBJ1-4; V gene: TRBV10-3; clone size: NA; CDR3 length: 16; CDR3 DNA: TGTGCCATCAGTGAGGGGTCTCAGGGCCGGGGTGAAAAACTGTTTTTT; CDR3 protein: CAISEGSQGRGEKLFF
D gene: TRBD2; J gene: TRBJ2-1; V gene: TRBV11-2; clone size: few; CDR3 length: 14; CDR3 DNA: TGTGCCAGCAGCCGGACTAGCGGGGCCAATGAGCAGTTCTTC; CDR3 protein: CASSRTSGANEQFF
D gene: NA; J gene: TRBJ2-7; V gene: TRBV14; clone size: NA; CDR3 length: 13; CDR3 DNA: TGTGCCAGCAGCCAAGATCTGGTTAGCGCGCAGTACTTC; CDR3 protein: CASSQDLVSAQYF
D gene: TRBD1; J gene: TRBJ2-1; V gene: TRBV6-4; clone size: few; CDR3 length: 16; CDR3 DNA: TGTGCCAGCAGTGACTCGAAGGGGGCGACCTACAATGAGCAGTTCTTC; CDR3 protein: CASSDSKGATYNEQFF
D gene: NA; J gene: TRBJ2-6; V gene: TRBV2; clone size: NA; CDR3 length: 15; CDR3 DNA: TGTGCCAGCAGTGGGCAGAACTCTGGGGCCAACGTCCTGACTTTC; CDR3 protein: CASSGQNSGANVLTF
D gene: TRBD2; J gene: TRBJ2-1; V gene: TRBV6-5; clone size: NA; CDR3 length: 15; CDR3 DNA: TGTGCCAGCAGGAGAAGCGGGACGTCCGCCAATGAGCAGTTCTTC; CDR3 protein: CASRRSGTSANEQFF
D gene: NA; J gene: TRBJ1-4; V gene: TRBV30; clone size: NA; CDR3 length: 13; CDR3 DNA: TGTGCCTGGAAATTAAGTCTGGGAGAAAAACTGTTTTTT; CDR3 protein: CAWKLSLGEKLFF
D gene: NA; J gene: TRBJ2-2; V gene: TRBV27; clone size: NA; CDR3 length: 14; CDR3 DNA: TGTGCCAGCAGTTTCCAACGGGGGAACCGGGAGCTGTTTTTT; CDR3 protein: CASSFQRGNRELFF
D gene: NA; J gene: TRBJ2-7; V gene: TRBV5-1; clone size: NA; CDR3 length: 17; CDR3 DNA: TGCGCCAGCAGCTTGGTCGGGAGAGGTCAGGTCTCCTACGAGCAGTACTTC; CDR3 protein: CASSLVGRGQVSYEQYF
D gene: NA; J gene: TRBJ1-2; V gene: TRBV4-1; clone size: NA; CDR3 length: 15; CDR3 DNA: TGCGCCAGCAGCCAAGAAGCGGGACGGAACTATGGCTACACCTTC; CDR3 protein: CASSQEAGRNYGYTF
D gene: NA; J gene: TRBJ1-1; V gene: TRBV5-4; clone size: NA; CDR3 length: 15; CDR3 DNA: TGTGCCAGCAGCTTGGGGGGGGGCCGGAACACTGAAGCTTTCTTT; CDR3 protein: CASSLGGGRNTEAFF
D gene: NA; J gene: TRBJ2-2; V gene: TRBV6-4; clone size: NA; CDR3 length: 15; CDR3 DNA: TGTGCCAGCAGTGAGGGCAGAAGAGGGACCGGGGAGCTGTTTTTT; CDR3 protein: CASSEGRRGTGELFF
D gene: TRBD1; J gene: TRBJ2-5; V gene: TRBV2; clone size: NA; CDR3 length: 16; CDR3 DNA: TGTGCCAGCAATGACTTCCCGGGACAGGTAGAAGAGACCCAGTACTTC; CDR3 protein: CASNDFPGQVEETQYF
D gene: NA; J gene: TRBJ2-5; V gene: TRBV11-2; clone size: NA; CDR3 length: 15; CDR3 DNA: TGTGCCAGCAGCGGAGGGCAAAAGGGGAGAGAGACCCAGTACTTC; CDR3 protein: CASSGGQKGRETQYF
D gene: TRBD1; J gene: TRBJ2-7; V gene: TRBV5-1; clone size: NA; CDR3 length: 14; CDR3 DNA: TGCGCCAGCTCCCGGGACAGCCAAACCTACGAGCAGTACTTC; CDR3 protein: CASSRDSQTYEQYF
D gene: NA; J gene: TRBJ2-2; V gene: TRBV15; clone size: NA; CDR3 length: 16; CDR3 DNA: TGTGCCACCAGCAGAGTCGGAGGACTTAAAACCGGGGAGCTGTTTTTT; CDR3 protein: CATSRVGGLKTGELFF
D gene: TRBD1; J gene: TRBJ2-4; V gene: TRBV29-1; clone size: NA; CDR3 length: 14; CDR3 DNA: TGCAGCGTTGCTCCGACAGGGGACAAAAACATTCAGTACTTC; CDR3 protein: CSVAPTGDKNIQYF
D gene: NA; J gene: TRBJ2-3; V gene: TRBV10-1; clone size: NA; CDR3 length: 13; CDR3 DNA: TGCGCCAGCAGTGAGTACGCGGGGAATACGCAGTATTTT; CDR3 protein: CASSEYAGNTQYF
D gene: NA; J gene: TRBJ1-1; V gene: TRBV5-6; clone size: NA; CDR3 length: 14; CDR3 DNA: TGTGCCAGCAGAATACACGAGATGAACACTGAAGCTTTCTTT; CDR3 protein: CASRIHEMNTEAFF
D gene: TRBD1; J gene: TRBJ1-2; V gene: TRBV5-8; clone size: once; CDR3 length: 15; CDR3 DNA: TGTGCCAGCAGCCCGCAGTTGTGGACAGGGCGCGGCTACACCTTC; CDR3 protein: CASSPQLWTGRGYTF
D gene: TRBD1; J gene: TRBJ2-2; V gene: TRBV2; clone size: few; CDR3 length: 14; CDR3 DNA: TGTGCCAGCACAGGACAGGGGGCCACCGGGGAGCTGTTTTTT; CDR3 protein: CASTGQGATGELFF
D gene: NA; J gene: TRBJ1-1; V gene: TRBV5-1; clone size: NA; CDR3 length: 13; CDR3 DNA: TGCGCCAGCAGCTACGGATCAACATCTGAAGCTTTCTTT; CDR3 protein: CASSYGSTSEAFF
D gene: NA; J gene: TRBJ2-2; V gene: TRBV5-1; clone size: NA; CDR3 length: 15; CDR3 DNA: TGCGCCAGCAGCTTGGACACCGCGGACACCGGGGAGCTGTTTTTT; CDR3 protein: CASSLDTADTGELFF
D gene: NA; J gene: TRBJ2-7; V gene: TRBV5-1; clone size: NA; CDR3 length: 14; CDR3 DNA: TGCGCCAGCAGCCCACTCACCGCCGGCCACGAGCAGTACTTC; CDR3 protein: CASSPLTAGHEQYF
D gene: TRBD2; J gene: TRBJ2-3; V gene: TRBV30; clone size: NA; CDR3 length: 13; CDR3 DNA: TGTGCCGGACAGCGGGGGAACACAGATACGCAGTATTTT; CDR3 protein: CAGQRGNTDTQYF
D gene: TRBD2; J gene: TRBJ2-7; V gene: TRBV30; clone size: few; CDR3 length: 14; CDR3 DNA: TGTGCCTGGACGAGGGGCCAGCGGGGGGTCCAGCAGTACTTC; CDR3 protein: CAWTRGQRGVQQYF
D gene: NA; J gene: TRBJ2-5; V gene: TRBV14; clone size: few; CDR3 length: 16; CDR3 DNA: TGTGCCAGCAGCCAGCAAACCGGGACGCCGAAGGAGACCCAGTACTTC; CDR3 protein: CASSQQTGTPKETQYF
D gene: NA; J gene: TRBJ2-3; V gene: TRBV4-3; clone size: NA; CDR3 length: 17; CDR3 DNA: TGCGCCAGCAGCCAAGGGGGGGCTGTGATCGGCCCAGATACGCAGTATTTT; CDR3 protein: CASSQGGAVIGPDTQYF
D gene: NA; J gene: TRBJ2-7; V gene: TRBV28; clone size: NA; CDR3 length: 11; CDR3 DNA: TGTGCCAGCAGTTTCGGGGGGCCCCAGCACTTC; CDR3 protein: CASSFGGPQHF
D gene: NA; J gene: TRBJ1-6; V gene: TRBV5-1; clone size: once; CDR3 length: 17; CDR3 DNA: TGCGCCAGCAGCTTGGAAGGTTGGGTCTCCTATAATTCACCCCTCCACTTT; CDR3 protein: CASSLEGWVSYNSPLHF
D gene: TRBD1; J gene: TRBJ2-5; V gene: TRBV7-9; clone size: NA; CDR3 length: 16; CDR3 DNA: TGTGCCAGCAGCGGCCAGGGACAGCTCCTACAAGAGACCCAGTACTTC; CDR3 protein: CASSGQGQLLQETQYF
D gene: TRBD1; J gene: TRBJ2-2; V gene: TRBV5-4; clone size: NA; CDR3 length: 16; CDR3 DNA: TGTGCCAGCAGCTTGGAAGGGGGCGCGAACACCGGGGAGCTGTTTTTT; CDR3 protein: CASSLEGGANTGELFF
D gene: TRBD2; J gene: TRBJ2-3; V gene: TRBV6-5; clone size: NA; CDR3 length: 11; CDR3 DNA: TGTGCCACCTCAGAGCGGGGTACGCAGTATTTT; CDR3 protein: CATSERGTQYF
D gene: TRBD1; J gene: TRBJ1-2; V gene: TRBV11-2; clone size: NA; CDR3 length: 15; CDR3 DNA: TGTGCCAGCAGCCGACCGGGACAGGGAGACTATGGCTACACCTTC; CDR3 protein: CASSRPGQGDYGYTF
D gene: NA; J gene: TRBJ2-2; V gene: TRBV5-1; clone size: few; CDR3 length: 15; CDR3 DNA: TGCGCCAGCAGCCCACTACCAGCGAACACCGGGGAGCTGTTTTTT; CDR3 protein: CASSPLPANTGELFF
D gene: NA; J gene: TRBJ1-4; V gene: TRBV10-1; clone size: NA; CDR3 length: 14; CDR3 DNA: TGCGCCAGCAGCCCGGGACATGTAGGGGAAAAACTGTTTTTT; CDR3 protein: CASSPGHVGEKLFF
D gene: TRBD2; J gene: TRBJ2-5; V gene: TRBV7-9; clone size: NA; CDR3 length: 16; CDR3 DNA: TGTGCCAGCAGCTTCACGCAGCGGGGGGTCCAAGAGACCCAGTACTTC; CDR3 protein: CASSFTQRGVQETQYF
D gene: TRBD1; J gene: TRBJ2-7; V gene: TRBV28; clone size: few; CDR3 length: 15; CDR3 DNA: TGTGCCAGCAGTACAGCCGGGACAGGGGGTTACGAGCAGTACTTC; CDR3 protein: CASSTAGTGGYEQYF
D gene: NA; J gene: TRBJ2-5; V gene: TRBV6-1; clone size: NA; CDR3 length: 14; CDR3 DNA: TGTGCCAGCATAACGGGCCCATTCCAAGAGACCCAGTACTTC; CDR3 protein: CASITGPFQETQYF
D gene: TRBD2; J gene: TRBJ2-5; V gene: TRBV9; clone size: NA; CDR3 length: 16; CDR3 DNA: TGTGCCAGCAGCGTAGGCCCAGCGGGAGGGCCTGAGACCCAGTACTTC; CDR3 protein: CASSVGPAGGPETQYF
D gene: NA; J gene: TRBJ2-2; V gene: TRBV5-1; clone size: NA; CDR3 length: 12; CDR3 DNA: TGCGCCAGCAGCGAGAACACCGGGGAGCTGTTTTTT; CDR3 protein: CASSENTGELFF
D gene: TRBD1; J gene: TRBJ2-3; V gene: TRBV5-1; clone size: NA; CDR3 length: 14; CDR3 DNA: TGCGCCAGCAGCCCAGACAGGGGCACAGATACGCAGTATTTT; CDR3 protein: CASSPDRGTDTQYF
D gene: TRBD1; J gene: TRBJ1-3; V gene: TRBV10-3; clone size: NA; CDR3 length: 17; CDR3 DNA: TGTGCCATCAGTGGTAACAGCAGGGGGCCGGTTGGAAACACCATATATTTT; CDR3 protein: CAISGNSRGPVGNTIYF